This paragraph covers one T cell receptor beta chain sequence. The method was immunoSEQ multiplex PCR; TCRdb's version includes in-frame clones alone and lacks a portion of them. The sample yields 130,000 or so clones, over 85% seen once. This sample stems from a study of T cell responses to AZD1222 COVID-19 vaccine. The source is an adult in good health. This specimen consisted of peripheral blood, obtained on day 0 of AZD1222 vaccination.

The CDR3 sequence is CASSSTAGADTGELFF. The CDR3, as DNA: TGTGCCAGCAGCTCGACAGCGGGGGCCGACACCGGGGAGCTGTTTTTT. The chain combines TRBV7-6 with TRBJ2-2; TRBD2 matches 8 bases. The CDR3 extends over 16 amino acids. The junction had 7 bases not matched to a gene; V was cut back by 4 bases and J by 3 bases. CDR1 is SGHVS, CDR2 FNYEAQ, per germline.